This TCR beta chain comes out of a study of T cells in Graves' hyperthyroidism and ophthalmopathy. Points from the study as a whole: From stable hyperthyroidism, ophthalmopathy was set apart by a 13 V-J model.

Thyroid ultrasound, orbital computed tomography, clinical symptoms, and serum thyroxine and TRAb underpinned diagnoses. This clonotype was observed many times. Its antigen is not known. Amplification yielded TCR beta CDR3 regions, with RNA transcripts as the source. HTBI primers were the set used in a first-round RT-PCR of the TCR CDR3. Each CDR3 protein gets one entry after TCRdb re-called the multiplex PCR reads with MiXCR. The repertoire holds around 360,000 distinct CDR3 sequences, with roughly 15% as singletons. The clonotype originates from a woman aged 55-69 years with Graves' ophthalmopathy. Sequencing used blood.

This CDR3 reads CASRSGTRDEQYF. The CDR3 DNA reads as TGTGCCAGCAGAAGCGGAACCAGGGACGAGCAGTACTTC. The genes are TRBV3-1 and TRBJ2-7; the D call may be TRBD1 or TRBD2 (5 bases each). CDR3 size: 13 residues. Germline values: CDR1 LGHDT, CDR2 YNNKEL (reference sequence). V shed 6 bases and J shed 5 bases, with 14 bases lying between them.